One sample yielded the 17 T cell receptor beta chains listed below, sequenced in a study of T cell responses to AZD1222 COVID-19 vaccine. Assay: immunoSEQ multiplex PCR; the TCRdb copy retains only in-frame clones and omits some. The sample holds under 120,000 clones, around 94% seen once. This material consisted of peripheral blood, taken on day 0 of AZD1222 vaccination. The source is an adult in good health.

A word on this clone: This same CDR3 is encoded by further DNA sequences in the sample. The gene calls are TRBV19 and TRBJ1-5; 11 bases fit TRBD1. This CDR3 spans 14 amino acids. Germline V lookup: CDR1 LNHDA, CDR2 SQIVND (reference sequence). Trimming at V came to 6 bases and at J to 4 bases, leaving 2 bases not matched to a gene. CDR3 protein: CASRDRGRNQPQHF. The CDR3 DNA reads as TGTGCCAGTAGGGACAGGGGGCGAAATCAGCCCCAGCATTTT.

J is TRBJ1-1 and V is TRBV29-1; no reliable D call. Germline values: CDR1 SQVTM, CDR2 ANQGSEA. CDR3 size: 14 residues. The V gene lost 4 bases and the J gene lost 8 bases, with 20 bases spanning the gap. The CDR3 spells CSVGEWVATTEAFF. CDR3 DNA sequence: TGCAGCGTTGGGGAATGGGTCGCTACAACAGAAGCTTTCTTT. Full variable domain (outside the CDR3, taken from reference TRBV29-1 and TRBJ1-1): SAVISQKPSRDICQRGTSLTIQCQVDSQVTMMFWYRQQPGQSLTLIATANQGSEATYESGFVIDKFPISRPNLTFSTLTVSNMSPEDSSIYLCSVGEWVATTEAFFGQGTRLTVV.

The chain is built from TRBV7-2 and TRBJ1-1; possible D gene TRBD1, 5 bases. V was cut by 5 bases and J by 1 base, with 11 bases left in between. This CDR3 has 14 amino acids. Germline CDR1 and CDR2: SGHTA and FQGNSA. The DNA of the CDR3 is TGTGCCAGCAGCCAGTACAGGAGGAACACTGAAGCTTTCTTT. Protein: CASSQYRRNTEAFF.

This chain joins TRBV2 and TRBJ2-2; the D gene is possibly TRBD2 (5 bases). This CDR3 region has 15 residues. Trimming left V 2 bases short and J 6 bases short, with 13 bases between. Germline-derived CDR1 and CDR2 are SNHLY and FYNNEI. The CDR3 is CASSEFGPRAGELFF. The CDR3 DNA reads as TGTGCCAGCAGTGAATTTGGGCCGCGGGCCGGGGAGCTGTTTTTT.

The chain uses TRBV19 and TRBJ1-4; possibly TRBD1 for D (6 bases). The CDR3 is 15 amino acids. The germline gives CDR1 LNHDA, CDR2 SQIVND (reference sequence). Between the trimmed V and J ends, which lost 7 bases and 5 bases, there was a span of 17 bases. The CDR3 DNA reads TGTGCCAGTACTGAAACAGGGTTAGAAAATGAAAAACTGTTTTTT. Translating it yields CASTETGLENEKLFF.

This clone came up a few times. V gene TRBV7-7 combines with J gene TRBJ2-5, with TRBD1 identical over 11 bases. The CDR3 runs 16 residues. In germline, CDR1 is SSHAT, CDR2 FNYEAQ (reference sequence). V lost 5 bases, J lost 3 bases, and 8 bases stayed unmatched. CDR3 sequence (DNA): TGTGCCAGCAGCAAACGGACAGGGGGCGGGGAAGAGACCCAGTACTTC. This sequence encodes CASSKRTGGGEETQYF.

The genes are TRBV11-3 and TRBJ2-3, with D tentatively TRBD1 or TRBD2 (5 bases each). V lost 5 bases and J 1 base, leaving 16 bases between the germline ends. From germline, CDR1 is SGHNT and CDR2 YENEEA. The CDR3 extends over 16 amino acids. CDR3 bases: TGTGCCAGCAGCGGACAACTAGGTTTGGGCACAGATACGCAGTATTTT. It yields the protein CASSGQLGLGTDTQYF.

CDR3 in amino acids: CASSLVGDGYTF. The CDR3 region has the DNA TGCGCCAGCAGCTTGGTAGGGGATGGCTACACCTTC. The gene calls are TRBV5-1 and TRBJ1-2; maybe TRBD1 (5 bases). The V end lost 0 bases, the J end lost 6 bases, and 6 bases lay between the germline ends. Germline CDR1 and CDR2: SGHRS and YFSETQ. This CDR3 region has 12 residues.

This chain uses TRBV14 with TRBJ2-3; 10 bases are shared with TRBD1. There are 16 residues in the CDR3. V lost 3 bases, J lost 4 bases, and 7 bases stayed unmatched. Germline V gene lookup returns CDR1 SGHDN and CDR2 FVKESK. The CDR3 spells CASSHLGQGVADTQYF. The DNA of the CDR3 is TGTGCCAGCAGCCATCTTGGACAGGGGGTAGCAGATACGCAGTATTTT.

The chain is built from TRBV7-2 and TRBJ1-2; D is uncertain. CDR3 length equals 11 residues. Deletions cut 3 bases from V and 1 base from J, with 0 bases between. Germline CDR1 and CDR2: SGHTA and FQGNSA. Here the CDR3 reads CASSFNYGYTF. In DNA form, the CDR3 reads TGTGCCAGCAGCTTTAACTATGGCTACACCTTC.

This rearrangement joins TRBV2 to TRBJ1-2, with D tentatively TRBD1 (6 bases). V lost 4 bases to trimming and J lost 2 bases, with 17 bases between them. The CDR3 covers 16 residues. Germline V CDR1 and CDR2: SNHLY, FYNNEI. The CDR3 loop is CASSAALRRGNYGYTF. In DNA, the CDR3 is TGTGCCAGCAGTGCCGCCCTACGCAGGGGAAACTATGGCTACACCTTC.

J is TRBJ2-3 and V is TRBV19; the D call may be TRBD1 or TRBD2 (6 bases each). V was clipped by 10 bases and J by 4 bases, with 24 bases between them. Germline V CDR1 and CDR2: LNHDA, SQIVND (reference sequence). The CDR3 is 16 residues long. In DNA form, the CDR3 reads TGTGCCACCGGACGGCCACGGGGGCCTGGGTCAGATACGCAGTATTTT. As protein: CATGRPRGPGSDTQYF.

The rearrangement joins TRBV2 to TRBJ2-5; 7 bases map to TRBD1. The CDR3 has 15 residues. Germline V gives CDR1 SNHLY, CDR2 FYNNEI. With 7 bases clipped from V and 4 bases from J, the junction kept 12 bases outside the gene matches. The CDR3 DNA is TGTGCCAGCACCTCTACTAAGGGGGCTAGAGAGACCCAGTACTTC. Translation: CASTSTKGARETQYF.

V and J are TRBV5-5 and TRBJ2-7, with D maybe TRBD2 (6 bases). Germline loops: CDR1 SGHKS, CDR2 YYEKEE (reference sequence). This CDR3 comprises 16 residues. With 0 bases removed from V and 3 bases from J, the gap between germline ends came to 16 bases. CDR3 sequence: CASSLAGDWIYYEQYF. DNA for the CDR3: TGTGCCAGCAGCTTGGCTGGGGACTGGATTTACTACGAGCAGTACTTC. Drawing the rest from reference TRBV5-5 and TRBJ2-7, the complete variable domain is DAGVTQSPTHLIKTRGQQVTLRCSPISGHKSVSWYQQVLGQGPQFIFQYYEKEERGRGNFPDRFSARQFPNYSSELNVNALLLGDSALYLCASSLAGDWIYYEQYFGPGTRLTVT.

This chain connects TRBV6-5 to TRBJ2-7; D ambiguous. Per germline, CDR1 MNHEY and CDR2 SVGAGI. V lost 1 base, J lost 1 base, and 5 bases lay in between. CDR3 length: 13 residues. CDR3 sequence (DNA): TGTGCCAGCAGTTACTTCGGGTCCTACGAGCAGTACTTC. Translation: CASSYFGSYEQYF.

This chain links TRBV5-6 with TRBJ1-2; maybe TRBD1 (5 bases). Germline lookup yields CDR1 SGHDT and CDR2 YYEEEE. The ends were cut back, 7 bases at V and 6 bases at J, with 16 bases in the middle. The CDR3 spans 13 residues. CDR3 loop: CASAIRVSDGYTF. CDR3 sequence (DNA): TGTGCCAGCGCGATCAGGGTTTCGGATGGCTACACCTTC.

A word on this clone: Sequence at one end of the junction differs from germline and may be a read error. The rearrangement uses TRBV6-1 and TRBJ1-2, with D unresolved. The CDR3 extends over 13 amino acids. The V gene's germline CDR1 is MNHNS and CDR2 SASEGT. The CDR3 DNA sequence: TGTGCCAGCAGCGAAGATTGGGCCGGGGACTACACCTTC. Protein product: CASSEDWAGDYTF.